Below are 24 T cell receptor beta chains sequenced from a single sample in a study of early T cells in non-severe SARS-CoV-2 infection. TCRdb reprocessed the 5' RACE reads with MiXCR, giving one entry per CDR3 protein. The data show 100,000 to 130,000 distinct CDR3 sequences, roughly 10% seen once. The sample was whole blood. These receptors were taken from an adult who was a healthcare worker with PCR-confirmed SARS-CoV-2 infection or an uninfected control (not recorded which).

Only a few counts were recorded for this clonotype. The chain couples TRBV5-4 to TRBJ2-7; 9 bases are a match to TRBD1. The CDR3 has 13 amino acids. The V gene end was trimmed by 3 bases and the J gene end by 4 bases; junction bases not matched to a gene: 2. The germline V gene encodes CDR1 SGHNT and CDR2 YYREEE (reference sequence). CDR3 in DNA: TGTGCCAGCAGCTGGACAGGGGCATACGAGCAGTACTTC. It codes for CASSWTGAYEQYF.

The chain is built from TRBV13 and TRBJ2-1; D gene unclear. The CDR3 has 14 amino acids. Trimming shortened V by 3 bases and J by 8 bases, and 14 bases separated the two germline ends. Per the germline V gene, CDR1 is PRHDT and CDR2 is FYEKMQ (reference sequence). The CDR3 loop is CASSFFIEKHEQFF. The DNA of the CDR3 is TGTGCCAGCAGCTTTTTCATAGAGAAACATGAGCAGTTCTTC.

This sequence joins TRBV3-1 and TRBJ2-2; D assignment may be TRBD1 or TRBD2 (5 bases each). This CDR3 comprises 14 residues. CDR1 and CDR2 (germline): LGHDT, YNNKEL (reference sequence). Trimming removed 8 bases at V and 7 bases at J, with 17 bases between. The CDR3 sequence: CASGDLRRGGELFF. The CDR3 DNA sequence: TGTGCCAGCGGGGACCTCCGAAGGGGCGGGGAGCTGTTTTTT.

The sample holds many counts of this clonotype. The gene calls are TRBV27 and TRBJ2-1; TRBD2 matches at 9 bases. V shed 3 bases and J 6 bases; nucleotides not matched to a gene: 6. The CDR3 contains 15 residues. Germline V gene sequence: CDR1 MNHEY, CDR2 SMNVEV (reference sequence). For the CDR3, the DNA is TGTGCCAGCAGTTTCGGGGGACTAGCCTCCAATGAGCAGTTCTTC. It yields the protein CASSFGGLASNEQFF.

The chain employs TRBV20-1 and TRBJ1-6; D may be TRBD1 (5 bases). V was shortened by 5 bases and J by 6 bases, with 11 bases between the two germline ends. The CDR3 runs to 13 residues. Germline-derived CDR1 and CDR2 are DFQATT and SNEGSKA (reference sequence). The CDR3 loop reads CSALGAANSPLHF. CDR3 nucleotides: TGCAGTGCTCTAGGGGCTGCTAATTCACCCCTCCACTTT.

In this sample, this clonotype turned up a few times. This chain links TRBV5-4 with TRBJ2-1; D remains unclear. Germline loops: CDR1 SGHNT, CDR2 YYREEE (reference sequence). The CDR3 extends over 17 amino acids. V dropped 0 bases and J dropped 2 bases, with 15 bases sitting between them. The CDR3 nucleotides read TGTGCCAGCAGCTTGGTTGGTTCTAGAAGGCCCTACAATGAGCAGTTCTTC. Protein sequence: CASSLVGSRRPYNEQFF.

The V call is TRBV2, the J call TRBJ2-5; a possible D gene is TRBD1 (6 bases). From germline, CDR1 is SNHLY and CDR2 FYNNEI. The CDR3 length is 16 residues. V was shortened by 4 bases and J by 5 bases, with 20 bases between the two germline ends. The DNA of the CDR3 is TGTGCCAGCAGTGCTGAAGGGACAAAGGTTTTCGAGACCCAGTACTTC. As protein: CASSAEGTKVFETQYF. Full variable domain (missing parts from reference TRBV2 and TRBJ2-5): EPEVTQTPSHQVTQMGQEVILRCVPISNHLYFYWYRQILGQKVEFLVSFYNNEISEKSEIFDDQFSVERPDGSNFTLKIRSTKLEDSAMYFCASSAEGTKVFETQYFGPGTRLLVL.

Notes on this clonotype: This sequence may be a read error, since a much larger clone differs from it by one base. V is TRBV11-1 and J is TRBJ1-6, with D hard to call. The CDR3 totals 13 residues. CDR1 is SGHAT and CDR2 is FQDESV in the germline V gene (reference sequence). The CDR3 DNA reads TGTGCCAGCGGAGCGATTGCGGATTCACCCATCCACTTT. Translated, it gives CASGAIADSPIHF. Complete variable domain (other parts from reference TRBV11-1 and TRBJ1-6): EAEVAQSPRYKITEKSQAVAFWCDPISGHATLYWYRQILGQGPELLVQFQDESVVDDSQLPKDRFSAERLKGVDSTLKIQPAELGDSAMYLCASGAIADSPIHFGNGTRLTVT.

Many counts were recorded for this clonotype. For the CDR3, the DNA is TGTGCCAGCAGCGAGGGGAACACCGGGGAGCTGTTTTTT. Amino acid sequence: CASSEGNTGELFF. V is TRBV6-4 and J is TRBJ2-2, with a weak D call TRBD2 (5 bases). The CDR3 is 13 amino acids. Germline V gene sequence: CDR1 MRHNA, CDR2 SNTAGT. Trimming shortened V by 6 bases and J by 1 base, and 6 bases separated the two germline ends.

This clonotype was seen a handful of times. CDR3 nucleotide sequence: TGTGCCAGCAGCCGCGCGGTGGGCGCAGGGGCCAAAAACATTCAGTACTTC. Translating gives CASSRAVGAGAKNIQYF. This rearrangement joins TRBV14 to TRBJ2-4; TRBD1 might be the D (5 bases). There are 17 residues in the CDR3. The V gene's germline CDR1 is SGHDN and CDR2 FVKESK. V dropped 4 bases and J dropped 1 base, with 17 bases sitting between them.

The chain links TRBV7-3 to TRBJ2-1, with TRBD1 matching over 8 bases. CDR1 SGHTA and CDR2 FQGTGA come from the germline V gene. CDR3 length: 14 residues. V lost 2 bases to trimming and J lost 10 bases; unmatched junction nucleotides: 7. CDR3 coding DNA: TGTGCCAGCAGCTTAGACAGGGGAGATGGGGAGCAGTTCTTC. Its translation is CASSLDRGDGEQFF.

This rearrangement joins TRBV28 to TRBJ2-7, with D perhaps TRBD1 (5 bases). The V end was cut by 7 bases, the J end by 2 bases, with 12 bases between. This CDR3 spans 13 amino acids. Germline V gene lookup returns CDR1 MDHEN and CDR2 SYDVKM. The CDR3: CASTGAGPYEQYF. CDR3 coding DNA: TGTGCCAGCACTGGGGCCGGCCCCTACGAGCAGTACTTC.

This clonotype was detected many times. The CDR3 spells CASSDLIGRFSNQPQHF. CDR3 nucleotide sequence: TGTGCCAGTAGTGACCTCATAGGACGGTTCAGCAATCAGCCCCAGCATTTT. J is TRBJ1-5 and V is TRBV19; no clear D. Germline V gene lookup returns CDR1 LNHDA and CDR2 SQIVND (reference sequence). V was clipped by 5 bases and J by 1 base, with 18 bases between them. The CDR3 runs to 17 residues.

A few counts support this clonotype. The V and J genes are TRBV6-5 and TRBJ2-6, with D hard to call. CDR3 length: 18 amino acids. V shed 0 bases and J shed 0 bases, with 12 bases lying between them. CDR1 and CDR2 from the germline V gene are MNHEY and SVGAGI. Here the CDR3 DNA reads TGTGCCAGCAGTTACTCCCGAATCGGCCGCTCTGGGGCCAACGTCCTGACTTTC. Translation gives CASSYSRIGRSGANVLTF.

Comments on this clonotype: At one boundary the junction diverges from the germline segment, which might be a read error. The chain uses TRBV28 and TRBJ1-5; D is possibly TRBD1 (6 bases). Germline V gene data show CDR1 as MDHEN and CDR2 as SYDVKM. The CDR3 runs to 15 residues. This CDR3 reads CANSLVRGGNQPQHF. CDR3 bases: TGTGCCAACAGTTTAGTGAGGGGGGGCAATCAGCCCCAGCATTTT. The full variable domain, completed using reference TRBV28 and TRBJ1-5, is DVKVTQSSRYLVKRTGEKVFLECVQDMDHENMFWYRQDPGLGLRLIYFSYDVKMKEKGDIPEGYSVSREKKERFSLILESASTNQTSMYLCANSLVRGGNQPQHFGDGTRLSIL.

This clonotype was detected a few times. J is TRBJ2-1 and V is TRBV15; 7 positions match TRBD2. The V gene's germline CDR1 is LNHNV and CDR2 YYDKDF (reference sequence). The CDR3 runs to 17 residues. The junction had 12 bases not matched to a gene; V was cut back by 7 bases and J by 0 bases. CDR3 sequence: CATKVLAGGSSYNEQFF. The DNA of the CDR3 is TGTGCCACCAAGGTATTAGCGGGCGGCAGCTCCTACAATGAGCAGTTCTTC.

This clonotype was recorded many times. J is TRBJ1-4 and V is TRBV4-3; D remains unclear. Germline V gene data show CDR1 as LGHNA and CDR2 as YSLEER. Trimming removed 3 bases at V and 4 bases at J, with 6 bases between. The CDR3 spans 13 residues. The CDR3 bases are TGCGCCAGCAGCCAGGTTTATAATGAAAAACTGTTTTTT. It codes for CASSQVYNEKLFF.

This chain joins TRBV6-1 and TRBJ1-1, with 8 nucleotides matching TRBD1. The CDR3 extends over 14 amino acids. J lost 6 bases, V lost 6 bases, and 9 bases had no gene match. Germline CDR1 is MNHNS and CDR2 is SASEGT. The DNA for the CDR3 is TGTGCCAGCAGGGAACAGGGGGGGGCCGCTGAAGCTTTCTTT. Translation gives CASREQGGAAEAFF.

Many counts were recorded for this clonotype. The rearrangement uses TRBV7-8 and TRBJ2-1, with D uncertain. Germline V gene data show CDR1 as SGHVS and CDR2 as FQNEAQ. V was cut by 1 base and J by 0 bases, with 13 bases left in between. The CDR3 spans 17 residues. As DNA, the CDR3 is TGTGCCAGCAGCTTAGGACGGTTCACTCACTCCTACAATGAGCAGTTCTTC. It is translated as CASSLGRFTHSYNEQFF.

This clonotype was recorded at least ten times. This sequence joins TRBV20-1 and TRBJ1-1; D gene uncertain. Per the germline V gene, CDR1 is DFQATT and CDR2 is SNEGSKA (reference sequence). V shed 3 bases and J shed 5 bases, with 10 bases lying between them. The CDR3 is made up of 12 amino acids. The CDR3 region has the DNA TGCAGTGCTAGGTCCCGAGTGACTGAAGCTTTCTTT. Residues: CSARSRVTEAFF.

With regard to this clonotype: It is likely a read error, because the conserved phenylalanine at the end of the CDR3 is missing. The CDR3 DNA reads TGCAGTGCGGAGGGACGAGCGGGTGAGCAGTACTTA. This translates into CSAEGRAGEQYL. The chain recombines TRBV20-1 with TRBJ2-7; a weak D match, TRBD2 (6 bases). The germline V gene encodes CDR1 DFQATT and CDR2 SNEGSKA (reference sequence). V was clipped by 6 bases and J by 7 bases, with 16 bases between them. The CDR3 totals 12 residues.

In this sample, this clonotype turned up many times. The chain uses TRBV5-5 and TRBJ2-7; D may correspond to TRBD1 or TRBD2 (5 bases each). Germline V gene sequence: CDR1 SGHKS, CDR2 YYEKEE (reference sequence). The V gene lost 0 bases and the J gene lost 2 bases, with 12 bases spanning the gap. The CDR3 runs 15 residues. CDR3 sequence (DNA): TGTGCCAGCAGCTTGGCGGGGCAGGCAGCCTACGAGCAGTACTTC. It encodes CASSLAGQAAYEQYF.

This clonotype was seen a handful of times. The V gene is TRBV7-2, the J gene TRBJ1-2, with a possible D match to TRBD1 (6 bases). The CDR3 contains 14 residues. Germline V gene sequence: CDR1 SGHTA, CDR2 FQGNSA. Trimming left V 4 bases short and J 4 bases short, with 13 bases between. In nucleotides, the CDR3 is TGTGCCAGCAGCTCCTCTAGGGGGTCCTATGGCTACACCTTC. Its protein is CASSSSRGSYGYTF.

This clonotype was counted a single time. At one of its ends the junction is not consistent with the germline gene, which may arise from a read error. This chain links TRBV7-8 with TRBJ2-7; D possibly corresponds to TRBD2 (6 bases). Germline-derived CDR1 and CDR2 are SGHVS and FQNEAQ. The CDR3 runs to 13 residues. CDR3 residues: CASSFGSPYERYF. The CDR3 nucleotides are TGTGCCAGCAGCTTCGGGAGCCCCTACGAGCGGTACTTC.